Presented here are 21 T cell receptor beta chains from one specimen sequenced in a study of T cells in Graves' hyperthyroidism and ophthalmopathy. RNA transcripts yielded amplified TCR beta CDR3 regions. During a first-round RT-PCR of the TCR CDR3, the HTBI primer set was used. In TCRdb, the multiplex PCR reads were re-called with MiXCR into one record per CDR3 protein. The sample lists approximately 870,000 distinct CDR3 sequences; 35% to 40% were seen once. The sample taken for sequencing was blood. The receptors were sampled from a man between 18 and 29 years old with Graves' hyperthyroidism.

This clonotype was picked up a small number of times. The chain couples TRBV10-3 to TRBJ1-5; possible D gene TRBD1, 5 bases. Per the germline V gene, CDR1 is ENHRY and CDR2 is SYGVKD. This CDR3 has 13 amino acids. The V and J ends lost 10 bases and 1 base respectively, with 11 bases between them. This CDR3 reads CATRTNSNQPQHF. The CDR3 nucleotides are TGTGCCACCCGGACAAACAGCAATCAGCCCCAGCATTTT.

On this clonotype: The junction differs from germline at one of its ends, possibly a read error. V is TRBV5-8 and J is TRBJ1-4, with 7 nucleotides matching TRBD1. CDR3 length: 17 residues. CDR1 is SGHTS and CDR2 is YDEGEE in the germline V gene. CDR3 sequence: CASSQAVSNRGNEKLFF. Written as DNA, the CDR3 is TGCGCCAGCAGCCAAGCCGTGTCGAACAGGGGTAATGAAAAACTGTTTTTT.

The chain couples TRBV2 to TRBJ2-3; D remains ambiguous. Trimming pared 1 base from V and 4 bases from J, leaving 12 bases between. This CDR3 has 15 residues. CDR1 and CDR2 from the germline V gene are SNHLY and FYNNEI. The CDR3: CASSEGTDLADTQYF. CDR3 bases: TGTGCCAGCAGTGAAGGGACGGACCTGGCAGATACGCAGTATTTT.

The chain uses TRBV20-1 and TRBJ2-7; 9 bases match TRBD2. Unmatched junction bases numbered 5, after V lost 2 bases and J lost 6 bases. The V gene's germline CDR1 is DFQATT and CDR2 SNEGSKA (reference sequence). This CDR3 region has 13 residues. The CDR3 sequence: CSARPAGGTEQYF. CDR3 DNA: TGCAGTGCTAGACCAGCGGGGGGCACCGAGCAGTACTTC.

The chain is built from TRBV9 and TRBJ2-5, with TRBD1 matching 9 bases. V dropped 4 bases and J dropped 5; count of bases not matched to a gene: 9. The germline V gene encodes CDR1 SGDLS and CDR2 YYNGEE. The CDR3 is 15 amino acids. CDR3 loop: CASSPEGTGMETQYF. As DNA, the CDR3 is TGTGCCAGCAGCCCAGAGGGGACAGGGATGGAGACCCAGTACTTC. The full variable domain, completed using reference TRBV9 and TRBJ2-5, is DSGVTQTPKHLITATGQRVTLRCSPRSGDLSVYWYQQSLDQGLQFLIQYYNGEERAKGNILERFSAQQFPDLHSELNLSSLELGDSALYFCASSPEGTGMETQYFGPGTRLLVL.

This chain links TRBV7-8 with TRBJ1-1, with TRBD1 matching over 8 bases. The CDR3 is 15 amino acids. The V gene's germline CDR1 is SGHVS and CDR2 FQNEAQ. Trimming at V came to 6 bases and at J to 6 bases, leaving 12 bases not matched to a gene. DNA for the CDR3: TGTGCCAGCAGAGTGCGCAGGGGGCGGAAGGCTGAAGCTTTCTTT. Protein sequence: CASRVRRGRKAEAFF.

The table lists this clonotype with many counts. The chain joins TRBV19 to TRBJ1-1; D gene unclear. Germline values: CDR1 LNHDA, CDR2 SQIVND (reference sequence). Trimming removed 6 bases from V and 5 bases from J, with 16 bases in between. The CDR3 spans 14 residues. The DNA for the CDR3 is TGTGCCAGTAGGAATAGACACCCGGTAACTGAAGCTTTCTTT. This gives the protein CASRNRHPVTEAFF.

This clonotype was observed at least ten times. The chain employs TRBV19 and TRBJ1-1; no clear D gene. Trimming stripped 7 bases from V and 1 base from J, with 13 bases between. The CDR3 runs 14 residues. In germline, CDR1 is LNHDA, CDR2 SQIVND (reference sequence). CDR3 sequence (DNA): TGTGCCAGTACCTTCGGACTTCCGAACACTGAAGCTTTCTTT. Protein: CASTFGLPNTEAFF.

This clonotype was counted a few times. The chain is built from TRBV12-3 or TRBV12-4 and TRBJ2-7, with D tentatively TRBD1 (6 bases). V gave up 5 bases and J gave up 7 bases, with 18 bases separating them. The CDR3 totals 14 residues. CDR3 DNA: TGTGCCAGCAGTCTTCCGGGACATGGGGTGGAGCAGTACTTC. This codes for CASSLPGHGVEQYF.

J is TRBJ2-2 and V is TRBV6-1; the D is unclear. Trimming pared 7 bases from V and 2 bases from J, leaving 14 bases between. This CDR3 is 15 amino acids long. CDR1 and CDR2 from the germline V gene are MNHNS and SASEGT. The CDR3 DNA follows: TGTGCCAGCACCAATGAGAGGATAAACACCGGGGAGCTGTTTTTT. This encodes CASTNERINTGELFF.

This clonotype came up many times. The chain couples TRBV7-3 to TRBJ1-1; D is undetermined. The germline V gene has CDR1 SGHTA and CDR2 FQGTGA. There are 13 residues in the CDR3. With 1 base removed from V and 0 bases from J, the gap between germline ends came to 3 bases. In DNA, the CDR3 is TGTGCCAGCAGCTTAAGGCTGAACACTGAAGCTTTCTTT. Translated, it gives CASSLRLNTEAFF.

This sequence joins TRBV9 and TRBJ1-1; no clear D. V was pared by 4 bases and J by 1 base, with 17 bases between. The CDR3 extends over 16 amino acids. The germline gives CDR1 SGDLS, CDR2 YYNGEE. The CDR3 is CASSSPTLTENTEAFF. The DNA for the CDR3 is TGTGCCAGCAGCTCACCGACGTTGACGGAGAACACTGAAGCTTTCTTT.

Note on this clonotype: One end of the junction fails to match germline, which may point to a read error. CDR3 sequence (DNA): TGCGCCAGCAGTCAGGTGGAGAACTTCTACGAGCAGTACTTC. This encodes CASSQVENFYEQYF. The gene calls are TRBV7-2 and TRBJ2-7, with D unresolved. CDR1 and CDR2 (germline): SGHTA, FQGNSA. This CDR3 spans 14 amino acids. The complete variable domain, with remaining parts taken from reference TRBV7-2 and TRBJ2-7, reads GAGVSQSPSNKVTEKGKDVELRCDPISGHTALYWYRQSLGQGLEFLIYFQGNSAPDKSGLPSDRFSAERTGGSVSTLTIQRTQQEDSAVYLCASSQVENFYEQYFGPGTRLTVT.

This clonotype was seen many times. The chain employs TRBV10-3 and TRBJ1-1, with D hard to call. V was cut by 10 bases and J by 8 bases, with 20 bases left in between. The CDR3 has 13 amino acids. From germline, CDR1 is ENHRY and CDR2 SYGVKD. CDR3 region: CATSGTDALEAFF. The CDR3 bases are TGTGCCACAAGTGGCACAGACGCGCTAGAAGCTTTCTTT.

This clonotype was observed a few times. This chain joins TRBV2 and TRBJ1-4; 7 nucleotides line up with TRBD1. The CDR3 runs to 15 residues. The J segment lost 3 bases and the V segment lost 4 bases, leaving 5 bases of the junction unmatched. Germline CDR1 and CDR2: SNHLY and FYNNEI. This chain's CDR3 is CASSVGQSSNEKLFF. The CDR3 DNA follows: TGTGCCAGCAGTGTGGGACAGTCCTCTAATGAAAAACTGTTTTTT.

This clonotype was found many times. Sequence at one end of the junction differs from germline and may be a read error. The chain joins TRBV7-7 to TRBJ2-7; the D gene is possibly TRBD2 (6 bases). This CDR3 spans 14 amino acids. Germline V gene data show CDR1 as SSHAT and CDR2 as FNYEAQ (reference sequence). CDR3 protein: CASSPVEGAIEQYF. CDR3 sequence (DNA): TGTGCTAGCAGCCCAGTGGAGGGAGCGATCGAGCAGTACTTC.

This clonotype was seen just once. The chain uses TRBV20-1 and TRBJ2-2, with D perhaps TRBD2 (6 bases). V lost 0 bases, J lost 7 bases, and 12 bases lay in between. CDR1 and CDR2 from the germline V gene are DFQATT and SNEGSKA (reference sequence). This CDR3 has 14 amino acids. The CDR3 nucleotides read TGCAGTGCTAGAGATCGGGGGACTGACGGGGAGCTGTTTTTT. This sequence encodes CSARDRGTDGELFF.

The gene calls are TRBV7-9 and TRBJ2-5; TRBD1 might be the D (5 bases). This CDR3 is 12 amino acids long. Between the trimmed V and J ends, which lost 7 bases and 7 bases, there was a span of 13 bases. Germline V gene lookup returns CDR1 SEHNR and CDR2 FQNEAQ (reference sequence). The CDR3 loop is CASTDSDGTQYF. CDR3 in DNA: TGTGCCAGCACCGACAGTGATGGGACCCAGTACTTC.

This chain links TRBV15 with TRBJ1-1; 9 bases line up with TRBD1. The CDR3 has 15 amino acids. CDR1 is LNHNV, CDR2 YYDKDF, per germline (reference sequence). Germline trimming cut 1 base from V and 1 base from J; bases unmatched to any gene: 1. CDR3 DNA sequence: TGTGCCACCAGCAGAGGGACAGGGGCGAACACTGAAGCTTTCTTT. Residues: CATSRGTGANTEAFF.

This clonotype has a count of ten or more. The rearrangement joins TRBV9 to TRBJ1-1; tentative D call: TRBD1 (5 bases). Germline CDR1 reads SGDLS; CDR2 reads YYNGEE. V was pared by 4 bases and J by 4 bases, with 17 bases between. The CDR3 runs to 15 residues. The CDR3 is CASSPSTRRGTEAFF. The CDR3 DNA sequence: TGTGCCAGCAGCCCGTCCACCCGAAGGGGCACTGAAGCTTTCTTT. Drawing the rest from reference TRBV9 and TRBJ1-1, the complete variable domain is DSGVTQTPKHLITATGQRVTLRCSPRSGDLSVYWYQQSLDQGLQFLIQYYNGEERAKGNILERFSAQQFPDLHSELNLSSLELGDSALYFCASSPSTRRGTEAFFGQGTRLTVV.

This clonotype was seen a few times. The CDR3 sequence: CAIHSGYEAFF. DNA for the CDR3: TGTGCCATCCATTCGGGGTATGAGGCTTTCTTT. This sequence joins TRBV6-5 and TRBJ1-1; the D is unclear. Germline CDR1 is MNHEY and CDR2 is SVGAGI. This CDR3 has 11 amino acids. V lost 10 bases and J 11 bases, leaving 17 bases between the germline ends.